A selection of T cell receptor beta chains follows, all from one sample in a study of CD8 T cells in Susac syndrome. In TCRdb, the immunoSEQ multiplex PCR reads were re-called with MiXCR into one record per CDR3 protein. The table shows about 200,000 distinct CDR3 sequences, with 95% occurring only once. Input material: CD4+ T cells from PBMCs. The receptors shown here come from a human donor in good health. The conserved cysteine and the conserved F or W are not part of the CDR3 here.

V,J,CDR3
TRBV29-1,TRBJ1-1,SASSGEAF
TRBV4-1,TRBJ2-3,ASSLRRQSTDTQY
TRBV12-3/TRBV12-4,TRBJ1-5,ASCSGNQPQH
TRBV7-2,TRBJ2-7,ASSFESGISYEQY
TRBV20-1,TRBJ1-3,SAPSSRESGNTIY
TRBV11-3,TRBJ2-4,ASSLGTQNIQY
TRBV3-1,TRBJ2-1,ASSHRGSRQF
TRBV20-1,TRBJ2-7,SARGLGPYEQY
TRBV20-1,TRBJ1-4,SAPIGRLNEKLF
TRBV6-5,TRBJ2-1,ASKYRDRERNEQF
TRBV20-1,TRBJ1-4,STSTGADNEKLF
TRBV5-6,TRBJ2-7,ASCFNDDEQY
TRBV4-1,TRBJ2-5,ASSQDDGGNLETQY
TRBV2,TRBJ2-5,ASSDLRGASETQY
TRBV19,TRBJ2-2,ASRVTGELF